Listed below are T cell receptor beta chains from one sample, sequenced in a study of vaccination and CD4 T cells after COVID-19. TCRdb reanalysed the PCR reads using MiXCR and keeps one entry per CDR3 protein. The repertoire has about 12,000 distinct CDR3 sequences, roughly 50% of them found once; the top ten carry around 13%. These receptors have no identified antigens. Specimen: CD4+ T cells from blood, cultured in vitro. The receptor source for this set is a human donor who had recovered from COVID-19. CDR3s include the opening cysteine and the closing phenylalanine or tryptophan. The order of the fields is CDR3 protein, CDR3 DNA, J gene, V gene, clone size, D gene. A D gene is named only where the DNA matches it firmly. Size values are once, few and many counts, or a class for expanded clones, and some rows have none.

CSALGASGYTF,TGCAGTGCTTTGGGGGCGTCTGGCTACACCTTC,TRBJ1-2,TRBV20-1,few,.
CASSAQGAPTEAFF,TGTGCCAGCAGTGCTCAGGGGGCGCCCACTGAAGCTTTCTTT,TRBJ1-1,TRBV2,.,TRBD1
CAWSVQAGHEAFF,TGTGCCTGGAGTGTACAGGCAGGGCATGAGGCTTTCTTT,TRBJ1-1,TRBV30,.,.
CASSVSTAQTDTQYF,TGTGCCAGCAGTGTTTCGACGGCCCAGACAGATACGCAGTATTTT,TRBJ2-3,TRBV6-1,.,.
CASSLGPGNNEQFF,TGTGCCAGCAGCTTAGGTCCGGGAAATAATGAGCAGTTCTTC,TRBJ2-1,TRBV7-6,.,.
CASSYRNQETQYF,TGTGCCAGCAGTTACAGGAATCAAGAGACCCAGTACTTC,TRBJ2-5,TRBV6-2/TRBV6-3,.,.
CATKAGVTGGSGEQFF,TGTGCCACCAAAGCTGGAGTCACTGGCGGGAGTGGTGAGCAGTTCTTC,TRBJ2-1,TRBV15,.,TRBD2
CASSGDRGESGYTF,TGTGCCAGCAGCGGGGACAGGGGAGAGAGTGGCTACACCTTC,TRBJ1-2,TRBV5-4,.,TRBD1
CASSFNNLNTEAFF,TGTGCCAGCAGCTTTAACAACTTGAACACTGAAGCTTTCTTT,TRBJ1-1,TRBV11-2,few,.
CASSPLGRLNTEAFF,TGTGCCAGCAGCCCCTTGGGACGGTTGAACACTGAAGCTTTCTTT,TRBJ1-1,TRBV7-9,.,.
CSASVQATSGEQYF,TGCAGTGCTAGTGTCCAGGCTACTTCGGGCGAGCAGTACTTC,TRBJ2-7,TRBV20-1,.,.
CSARGQLNTEAFF,TGCAGTGCTAGGGGACAATTGAACACTGAAGCTTTCTTT,TRBJ1-1,TRBV20-1,.,.
CASSPLGTGYGYTF,TGTGCCAGCTCACCCCTTGGGACAGGCTATGGCTACACCTTC,TRBJ1-2,TRBV18,.,TRBD1
CACQTKSTEAFF,TGTGCCTGCCAGACGAAGAGCACTGAAGCTTTCTTT,TRBJ1-1,TRBV30,.,.
CASSVTSGYNEQFF,TGTGCCAGCAGTGTAACTAGCGGATACAATGAGCAGTTCTTC,TRBJ2-1,TRBV6-1,few,TRBD2
CSTLGPQHF,TGCAGTACCCTTGGGCCCCAGCATTTT,TRBJ1-5,TRBV20-1,.,.
CASSPGPIGTEAFF,TGTGCCAGCAGCCCCGGGCCCATAGGCACTGAAGCTTTCTTT,TRBJ1-1,TRBV9,medium-sized,.
CATSRTGYGQPQHF,TGTGCCACCAGCAGGACAGGGTACGGACAGCCCCAGCATTTT,TRBJ1-5,TRBV15,few,TRBD1
CASSYSSPSRPGGTEAFF,TGTGCCAGCAGTTACTCCTCGCCTTCGAGACCGGGAGGGACTGAAGCTTTCTTT,TRBJ1-1,TRBV6-5,.,.
CSAPGTVGTEAFF,TGCAGTGCTCCCGGGACGGTGGGGACTGAAGCTTTCTTT,TRBJ1-1,TRBV20-1,few,.
CATSGLILATTYNEQFF,TGTGCCACCAGCGGCCTGATACTAGCCACAACCTACAATGAGCAGTTCTTC,TRBJ2-1,TRBV15,few,.
CASSPGLDRQYF,TGTGCCAGCAGCCCGGGACTTGACCGCCAGTACTTC,TRBJ2-7,TRBV7-2,.,.
CAWRSKTGRFRGYTF,TGTGCCTGGAGGTCAAAAACGGGGAGGTTTAGGGGCTACACCTTC,TRBJ1-2,TRBV30,.,.
CAGGALGGELFF,TGTGCCGGGGGAGCCCTAGGGGGGGAGCTGTTTTTT,TRBJ2-2,TRBV28,.,.
CSASGGRDYTGELFF,TGCAGTGCTAGCGGCGGGAGGGATTACACCGGGGAGCTGTTTTTT,TRBJ2-2,TRBV20-1,.,TRBD2
CASSSGLAGVSGELFF,TGTGCCAGCAGCTCCGGACTAGCGGGAGTTTCCGGGGAGCTGTTTTTT,TRBJ2-2,TRBV11-2,.,TRBD2
CASSYQVLGLNEQFF,TGTGCCAGCAGTTACCAGGTTTTAGGGTTAAATGAGCAGTTCTTC,TRBJ2-1,TRBV6-5,.,.
CASSSRMNTEAFF,TGCGCCAGCAGCTCACGGATGAACACTGAAGCTTTCTTT,TRBJ1-1,TRBV10-2,few,.